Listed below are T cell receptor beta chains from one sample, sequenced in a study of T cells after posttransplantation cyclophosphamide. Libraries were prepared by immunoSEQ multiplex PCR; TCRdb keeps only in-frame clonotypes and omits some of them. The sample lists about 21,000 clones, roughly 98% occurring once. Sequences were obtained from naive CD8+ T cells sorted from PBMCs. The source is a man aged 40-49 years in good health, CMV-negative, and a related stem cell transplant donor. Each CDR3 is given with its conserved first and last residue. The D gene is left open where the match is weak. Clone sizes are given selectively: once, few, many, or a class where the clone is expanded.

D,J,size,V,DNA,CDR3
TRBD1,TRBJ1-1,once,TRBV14,TGTGCCAGCAGCCAAGATCGGACAGGGCCAGCTTTCTTT,CASSQDRTGPAFF
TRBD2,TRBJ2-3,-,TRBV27,TGTGCCAGCAGTTTATATGGACTAGCGGGTTCCTCAGATACGCAGTATTTT,CASSLYGLAGSSDTQYF
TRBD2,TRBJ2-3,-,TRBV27,TGTGCCAGCAGCGGACTAGCGGGTAGCACAGATACGCAGTATTTT,CASSGLAGSTDTQYF
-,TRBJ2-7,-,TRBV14,TGTGCCAGCAGCCAAGGTTATGACTACGGGCAGTACTTC,CASSQGYDYGQYF
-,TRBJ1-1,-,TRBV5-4,TGTGCCAGCAGCTTGGGGGCAGAGAACACTGAAGCTTTCTTT,CASSLGAENTEAFF
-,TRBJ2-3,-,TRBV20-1,TGCAGTGCCAGGGATACAGATACGCAGTATTTT,CSARDTDTQYF
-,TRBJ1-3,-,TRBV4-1,TGCGCCAGCAGCCAAGAGGGCAGCTACTCTGGAAACACCATATATTTT,CASSQEGSYSGNTIYF
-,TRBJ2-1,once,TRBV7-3,TGTGCCAGCAGCCCGACTTTGAGCTCCTACAATGAGCAGTTCTTC,CASSPTLSSYNEQFF
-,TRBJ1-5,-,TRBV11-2,TGTGCCAGCAGCTACTATAGCAATCAGCCCCAGCATTTT,CASSYYSNQPQHF
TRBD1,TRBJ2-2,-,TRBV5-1,TGCGCCAGCAGCTCGACAGGGGGGGCTGGTATCGCCGGGGAGCTGTTTTTT,CASSSTGGAGIAGELFF
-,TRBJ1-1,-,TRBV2,TGTGCCAGCAGTGAATTGCCAGGGGATGAAGCTTTCTTT,CASSELPGDEAFF
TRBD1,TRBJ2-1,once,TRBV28,TGTGCCAGCAGTTCGGGACAGTCCCGCTCCTACAATGAGCAGTTCTTC,CASSSGQSRSYNEQFF
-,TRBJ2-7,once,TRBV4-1,TGCGCCAGCAGCTCTGCCGCAGGGTTGTTAGACGAGCAGTACTTC,CASSSAAGLLDEQYF
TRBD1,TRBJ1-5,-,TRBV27,TGTGCCAGCAGTAGACAGGGACATAGCAATCAGCCCCAGCATTTT,CASSRQGHSNQPQHF
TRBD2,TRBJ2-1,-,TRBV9,TGTGCCAGCAGCGTAGGGACTAGCGGACACAATGAGCAGTTCTTC,CASSVGTSGHNEQFF
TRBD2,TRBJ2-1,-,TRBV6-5,TGTGCCAGCAGTTACGTGGGAGGGCCGACTGAGCAGTTCTTC,CASSYVGGPTEQFF
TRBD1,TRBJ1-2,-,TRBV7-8,TGTGCCCAGGGGGCGGGGGCCTATGGCTACACCTTC,CAQGAGAYGYTF
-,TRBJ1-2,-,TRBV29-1,TGCAGCGTCCCAGAGGTATCAGGGCTTTACGGCTACACCTTC,CSVPEVSGLYGYTF
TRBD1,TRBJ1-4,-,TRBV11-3,TGTGCCAGCAGCTTATCGTACAGGGGAAATGAAAAACTGTTTTTT,CASSLSYRGNEKLFF
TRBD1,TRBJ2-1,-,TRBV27,TGTGCCAGCAGTTTATCGGGGACAGGGATTGAGCAGTTCTTC,CASSLSGTGIEQFF
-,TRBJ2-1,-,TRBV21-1,TGCGCCGTCCGCACGGGACAGGGGCCCTACAATGAGCAGTTCTTC,CAVRTGQGPYNEQFF
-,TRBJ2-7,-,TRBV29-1,TGCAGCGTCCCCCTAGGCTACGAGCAGTACTTC,CSVPLGYEQYF
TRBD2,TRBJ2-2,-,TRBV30,TGTGCCTGGTTAGCGGGAGTGTCGGTCGGGGAGCTGTTTTTT,CAWLAGVSVGELFF
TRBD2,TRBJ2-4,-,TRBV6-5,TGTGCCAGCAGTGGACTAGCGGGGACCAAAAACATTCAGTACTTC,CASSGLAGTKNIQYF
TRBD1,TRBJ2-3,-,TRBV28,TGTGCCAGCAGCAGACAGGGGGGTCCCAATTGGGGCAGCACAGATACGCAGTATTTT,CASSRQGGPNWGSTDTQYF
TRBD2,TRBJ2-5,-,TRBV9,TGTGCCAGCAGCTCGGGACTAGCGAGAAAAGAGACCCAGTACTTC,CASSSGLARKETQYF
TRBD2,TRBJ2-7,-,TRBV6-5,TGTGCCAGCACGGGGGGGCCCTACGAGCAGTACTTC,CASTGGPYEQYF
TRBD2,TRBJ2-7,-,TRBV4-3,TGCGCCAGCAGCTCCTTAGCGGGGTCCTCCTACGAGCAGTACTTC,CASSSLAGSSYEQYF
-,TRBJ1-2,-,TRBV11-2,TGTGCCAGCAGCTTAAACGCCAGGGACTACACCTTC,CASSLNARDYTF
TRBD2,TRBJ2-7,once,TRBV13,TGTGCCAGCAGCCCCCGGGACTACCCCTACGAGCAGTACTTC,CASSPRDYPYEQYF